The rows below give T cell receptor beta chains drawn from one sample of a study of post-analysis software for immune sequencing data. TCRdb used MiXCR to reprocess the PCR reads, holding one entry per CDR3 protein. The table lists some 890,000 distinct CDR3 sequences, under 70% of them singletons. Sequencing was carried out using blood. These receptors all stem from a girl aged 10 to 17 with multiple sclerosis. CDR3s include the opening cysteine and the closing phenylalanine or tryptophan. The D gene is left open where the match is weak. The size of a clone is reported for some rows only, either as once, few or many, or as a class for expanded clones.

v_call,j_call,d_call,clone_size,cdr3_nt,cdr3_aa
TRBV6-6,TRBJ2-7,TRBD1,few,TGTGCCAGCAGTTACTCAACCAACCGGGACAGGGTATACGAGCAGTACTTC,CASSYSTNRDRVYEQYF
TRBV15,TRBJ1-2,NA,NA,TGTGCCACCAGCAGAGGGGCCCTCCGGACAAACTATGGCTACACCTTC,CATSRGALRTNYGYTF
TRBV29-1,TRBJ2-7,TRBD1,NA,TGCAGCGTTTCGGGGATTTACAGGGGACGCAGCTCCTACGAGCAGTACTTC,CSVSGIYRGRSSYEQYF
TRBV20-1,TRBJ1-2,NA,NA,TGCAGTGTTCCCTGGCAGGGGTCTGGCTACACCTTC,CSVPWQGSGYTF
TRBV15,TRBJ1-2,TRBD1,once,TGTGCCACCAGCAGAGACCTACAGGGGGCGTTCACCTTC,CATSRDLQGAFTF
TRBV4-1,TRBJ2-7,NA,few,TGCGCCAGCAGCGCTAGACAGTCACATTACGAGCAGTACTTC,CASSARQSHYEQYF
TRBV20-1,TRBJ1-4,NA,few,TGCAGTGCTAGGGGGAGGGGAGAAAAACTGTTTTTT,CSARGRGEKLFF
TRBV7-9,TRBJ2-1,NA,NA,TGTGCCAGCAGCTTCCTTCGCTACAATGAGCAGTTCTTC,CASSFLRYNEQFF
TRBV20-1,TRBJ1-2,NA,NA,TGCAGTGCCCACGGTCGAGGGGGGCACTATGGCTACACCTTC,CSAHGRGGHYGYTF
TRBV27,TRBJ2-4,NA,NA,TGTGCCAGCAGTTTATTGGGGAGTTCAGAAGAGCAGTACTTC,CASSLLGSSEEQYF
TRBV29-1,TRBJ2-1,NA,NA,TGCAGCGTTGAACCCCAGCCTTCCTACAATGAGCAGTTCTTC,CSVEPQPSYNEQFF
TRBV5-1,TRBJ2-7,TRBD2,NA,TGCGCCAGCAGCCCCCAAGGAGGGAGGGCCTACGAGCAGTACTTC,CASSPQGGRAYEQYF
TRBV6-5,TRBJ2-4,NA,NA,TGTGCCAGCAGCCAACAGGGAGGGGGACCGTTGGGCATTCAGTACTTC,CASSQQGGGPLGIQYF
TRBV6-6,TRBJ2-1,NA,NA,TGTGCCAGCAGTTATCTGACGGATGAGCAGTTCTTC,CASSYLTDEQFF
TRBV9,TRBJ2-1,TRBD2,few,TGTGCCAGCAGCGGGACTAGCGGATACAATGAGCAGTTCTTC,CASSGTSGYNEQFF
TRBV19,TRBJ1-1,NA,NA,TGTGCCAGTAGTATAGGACCAGGGACGACTGAAGCTTTCTTT,CASSIGPGTTEAFF
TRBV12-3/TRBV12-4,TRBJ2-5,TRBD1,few,TGTGCCAGCAGTTTCAGTGACAGGGGGCGAGAGACCCAGTACTTC,CASSFSDRGRETQYF
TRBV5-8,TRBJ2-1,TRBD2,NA,TGTGCCAGCAGCTGGGTCCCGGGACTAGCGGGACACTACAATGAGCAGTTCTTC,CASSWVPGLAGHYNEQFF
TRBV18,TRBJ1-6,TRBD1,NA,TGTGCCAGCTCTAACCTCGGGACAGATGATAATTCACCCCTCCACTTT,CASSNLGTDDNSPLHF
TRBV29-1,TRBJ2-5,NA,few,TGCAGCGTCCGTGTTGGAGAATGGACCCAGTACTTC,CSVRVGEWTQYF
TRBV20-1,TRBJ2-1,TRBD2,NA,TGCAGTGCTAGGCCCGGGGAGGGAGGGCCCTATGAGCAGTTCTTC,CSARPGEGGPYEQFF
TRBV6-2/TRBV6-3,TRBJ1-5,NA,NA,TGTGCCAGCAGCTCCGACAGTCTCAATCAGCCCCAGCATTTT,CASSSDSLNQPQHF
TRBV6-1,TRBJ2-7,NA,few,TGCACAATTGACAGAACCTACGAGCAGTACTTC,CTIDRTYEQYF
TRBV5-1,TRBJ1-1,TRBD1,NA,TGCGCCAGCAGCAATGGACAGGGGACTGAAGCTTTCTTT,CASSNGQGTEAFF
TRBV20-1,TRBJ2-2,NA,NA,TGCAGTGCTAGTTACTACCGGGGTGACGGGGAGCTGTTTTTT,CSASYYRGDGELFF
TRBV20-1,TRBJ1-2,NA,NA,TGCAGTGCCTCACAGGGTGGTGGTGGCTACACCTTC,CSASQGGGGYTF
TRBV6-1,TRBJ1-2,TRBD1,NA,TGTGCCAGCAGGATGGGACAGATGAGTTCTAACTATGGCTACACCTTC,CASRMGQMSSNYGYTF
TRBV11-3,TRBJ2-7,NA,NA,TGTGCCAGCGCGGACCTACGAGGGGGGGAGCAGTACTTC,CASADLRGGEQYF
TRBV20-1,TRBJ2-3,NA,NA,TGCAGTGCTAGAGCCCTCGGGGCCCCTCACGCAGATACGCAGTATTTT,CSARALGAPHADTQYF
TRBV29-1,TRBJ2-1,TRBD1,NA,TGCAGCACCTGGGACAGGGGGAGGGATGAGCAGTTCTTC,CSTWDRGRDEQFF
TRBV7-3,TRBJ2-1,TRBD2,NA,TGTGCCAGCAGCTTATTGCGGCGGGGGGGCAATGAGCAGTTCTTC,CASSLLRRGGNEQFF